The entry below gives a single T cell receptor beta chain sequence along with its context. Across over 20 US areas, participants ranged in age from about 18 to 90 years. Categorization into cohorts depended on clinical history that participants reported. Libraries were prepared by immunoSEQ multiplex PCR; TCRdb keeps only in-frame clonotypes and omits some of them. The sample records 250,000 to 300,000 clones, just over 90% being singletons. The CDR3 sequence is 12 residues long. Germline CDR1 SQVTM, CDR2 ANQGSEA. V lost 4 bases to trimming and J lost 1 base, with 7 bases between them. This sample is part of a study of blood T cell repertoires in COVID-19. Study-wide background: Specimens from acute and convalescent COVID-19 originated in the United States, Italy and Spain. Sample material is recorded as cDNA or gDNA derived from T cells, B-cell-depleted T cells, or PBMCs.

The chain has TRBV29-1 and TRBJ1-2; perhaps TRBD1 as D (5 bases). The receptor comes from a middle-aged woman with acute COVID-19. Sequenced input: PBMCs or T cells enriched from blood (not recorded which). The CDR3 nucleotides are TGCAGCGTTGGTGACAGTAACTATGGCTACACCTTC. It translates to CSVGDSNYGYTF. Looking up the rest from reference TRBV29-1 and TRBJ1-2 gives the full variable domain: SAVISQKPSRDICQRGTSLTIQCQVDSQVTMMFWYRQQPGQSLTLIATANQGSEATYESGFVIDKFPISRPNLTFSTLTVSNMSPEDSSIYLCSVGDSNYGYTFGSGTRLTVV.